These 12 T cell receptor beta chains were sequenced from one sample in a study of graft-versus-host responses after intestinal transplantation. Their cognate antigens are unknown. Profiling relied on immunoSEQ multiplex PCR, and the TCRdb table lists in-frame clones only, not all of them. The table has about 50,000 clones, approximately 84% seen once. This material consisted of unstimulated CD4+ T cells sorted from spleen or lymph node cells, taken before transplant. Receptors were obtained from a human donor who was the organ donor for an intestinal transplant.

The chain employs TRBV21-1 and TRBJ1-3. TRBV21-1 is tagged as a pseudogene. CDR3 length: 11 residues. The CDR3 DNA reads as TGTGCCAGCAGCAAAGGTAACACCATATATTTT. Its translation is CASSKGNTIYF.

The CDR3 region is CSAGGPLGYTF. The CDR3 DNA is TGCAGTGCTGGGGGGCCTCTGGGCTACACCTTC. This chain connects TRBV20-1 to TRBJ1-2, with D possibly TRBD1 on 6 matching bases. This CDR3 is built from 11 residues. V shed 5 bases and J shed 8 bases, with 12 bases lying between them. CDR1 DFQATT and CDR2 SNEGSKA come from the germline V gene (reference sequence).

V gene TRBV5-4 combines with J gene TRBJ2-7; 9 bases map to TRBD1. Germline CDR1 is SGHNT and CDR2 is YYREEE (reference sequence). The V segment lost 4 bases and the J segment 3 bases; nucleotides outside the gene matches: 5. This CDR3 comprises 14 residues. CDR3 residues: CASSRGTGFYEQYF. Written as DNA, the CDR3 is TGTGCCAGCAGCCGGGGGACAGGGTTCTACGAGCAGTACTTC.

This chain links TRBV7-2 with TRBJ1-4; 8 nucleotides agree with TRBD1. The germline V gene encodes CDR1 SGHTA and CDR2 FQGNSA. This CDR3 region has 13 residues. V was clipped by 5 bases and J by 14 bases; unmatched bases: 10. Written as DNA, the CDR3 is TGTGCCAGCAGCGAACGACAGGGGCATGGGCTGTTTTTT. Translated: CASSERQGHGLFF.

The CDR3 bases are TGTGCCAGCAGTTACCCGACCGCCGGGGAGCTGTTTTTT. It codes for CASSYPTAGELFF. This sequence joins TRBV6-5 and TRBJ2-2; D not certain. The V end lost 2 bases, the J end lost 6 bases, and 7 bases lay between the germline ends. The CDR3 sequence is 13 residues long. Germline V CDR1 and CDR2: MNHEY, SVGAGI.

V and J are TRBV9 and TRBJ2-3; 11 bases line up with TRBD2. CDR1 and CDR2 (germline): SGDLS, YYNGEE. With 4 bases clipped from V and 8 bases from J, the junction kept 12 bases outside the gene matches. CDR3 length equals 16 residues. CDR3 in amino acids: CASSPLAGVPPGTQYF. CDR3 sequence (DNA): TGTGCCAGCAGCCCACTAGCGGGAGTTCCCCCGGGTACGCAGTATTTT. Drawing the rest from reference TRBV9 and TRBJ2-3, the complete variable domain is DSGVTQTPKHLITATGQRVTLRCSPRSGDLSVYWYQQSLDQGLQFLIQYYNGEERAKGNILERFSAQQFPDLHSELNLSSLELGDSALYFCASSPLAGVPPGTQYFGPGTRLTVL.

CDR3 sequence reads: CASSSTSGRARQFF. The DNA of the CDR3 is TGTGCCAGCAGTTCGACTAGCGGGAGGGCCCGGCAGTTCTTC. The chain couples TRBV7-2 to TRBJ2-1, with TRBD2 identical over 14 bases. The V gene's germline CDR1 is SGHTA and CDR2 FQGNSA. V shed 6 bases, J shed 12 bases, and the junction held 7 bases outside the gene matches. This CDR3 has 14 residues.

V and J are TRBV11-3 and TRBJ1-2; 9 positions agree with TRBD1. The junction had 4 bases not matched to a gene; V was cut back by 5 bases and J by 3 bases. Germline CDR1 is SGHNT and CDR2 is YENEEA. CDR3 length: 14 residues. The CDR3 region is CASSKRTGDYGYTF. The CDR3 nucleotides are TGTGCCAGCAGCAAAAGGACAGGGGACTATGGCTACACCTTC. The whole variable domain, remainder taken from reference TRBV11-3 and TRBJ1-2, is EAGVVQSPRYKIIEKKQPVAFWCNPISGHNTLYWYLQNLGQGPELLIRYENEEAVDDSQLPKDRFSAERLKGVDSTLKIQPAELGDSAVYLCASSKRTGDYGYTFGSGTRLTVV.

J is TRBJ2-1 and V is TRBV30, with TRBD2 matching over 7 bases. CDR3 length equals 13 residues. The germline CDR1 and CDR2 sequences are GTSNPN and SVGIG (reference sequence). V lost 1 base, J lost 10 bases, and 7 bases stayed unmatched. DNA of the CDR3: TGTGCCTGGAGTGGCTCTCGCGGGAGAGAGCAGTTCTTC. This codes for CAWSGSRGREQFF.

The J gene is TRBJ2-6, the V gene TRBV7-2; D is possibly TRBD2 (6 bases). The V and J ends lost 3 bases and 0 bases respectively, with 9 bases between them. Germline V gene lookup returns CDR1 SGHTA and CDR2 FQGNSA. The CDR3 length is 16 residues. The CDR3 spells CASSLGRTSGANVLTF. The CDR3 nucleotides are TGTGCCAGCAGCTTGGGGAGGACCTCTGGGGCCAACGTCCTGACTTTC.

The chain employs TRBV5-8 and TRBJ1-2, with unresolved D. The germline V and J ends were trimmed by 7 bases and 4 bases, with 11 bases remaining between them. Germline V gene sequence: CDR1 SGHTS, CDR2 YDEGEE. The CDR3 is 12 residues long. This CDR3 is CASGERAYGYTF. CDR3 DNA: TGTGCCAGCGGCGAAAGGGCCTATGGCTACACCTTC.

V gene TRBV30 combines with J gene TRBJ2-1; TRBD1 matches at 7 bases. There are 13 residues in the CDR3. Germline V CDR1 and CDR2: GTSNPN, SVGIG (reference sequence). Trimming removed 8 bases from V and 9 bases from J; junction bases left unmatched: 13. CDR3 in DNA: TGTGCCGTCACGCCGGGACAGTCGACTGAGCAGTTCTTC. This encodes CAVTPGQSTEQFF.